The source of this T cell receptor (beta chain) is a study of graft-versus-host responses after intestinal transplantation (dated by TCRdb to the early 2020s). With regard to the full study: Recipients received multivisceral, liver-intestinal, or isolated intestinal transplants. A cohort of about 26 intestinal transplant recipients, including one retransplant, was enrolled, and a few patients lacking pretransplant specimens were excluded. Rather than going through the commercial service, samples from a few later patients were sequenced in-house on an Illumina MiSeq and processed with MiXCR. To identify alloreactive clones, pre-transplant mixed lymphocyte reaction products were sequenced and compared with unstimulated pre-transplant donor and recipient T cells. All recipients received anti-thymocyte globulin induction followed by maintenance tacrolimus and steroids for 3 to 4 years. After intestinal transplantation, graft-versus-host and host-versus-graft alloreactive T cell clones in the graft, circulation and bone marrow were tracked using bulk TCR-beta CDR3 sequencing. Donor T cell macrochimerism was defined as a peak of at least 4% donor T cells among recipient peripheral blood mononuclear cells.

Points on this clone: What this receptor recognizes is not known. There are no base qualities to consult, and no much larger clone falls within one base.

Library preparation was by the immunoSEQ multiplex PCR assay. Adaptive Biotechnologies carried out high-throughput TCR-beta CDR3 sequencing of genomic DNA for most patients. The paper's processing steps were these. Adaptive's ImmunoSEQ software supplied the TCR sequencing data for 18 patients, while MiXCR and VDJtools were used to process a few other patients. Because the origin of CDR3 nucleotide sequences shared between donor and recipient could not be assigned, those sequences were removed. Alloreactive clones required at least 2-fold expansion over unstimulated cells and minimum CFSE-low frequency of 0.002% (template counts) or 0.001% (read counts). A clone was considered mappable if detected in the sequenced pre-transplant spleen, lymph node, or MLR CFSE-low populations of the donor or recipient. The cumulative frequency of alloreactive clones was calculated as a percentage of all sequences, weighted by copy number. The table was pulled from immuneACCESS by TCRdb, which kept in-frame rearrangements only. Such tables lose some clones; where checked, under half of the loss comes from unresolved V genes, and the rest has no known cause. The DNA was the basis for D and trimming; V, J and clone size are from that table. Within this sample are about 12,000 clones, with about 68% of them counted one time only. The ten largest make up about 4.5% of the sample.

Overall study outcomes, separate from this receptor: Conclusions were limited by the relatively low number and heterogeneity of intestinal transplant patients. High GvH to HvG T cell clonal ratios were observed in the allografts of patients with donor T cell macrochimerism. GvH clones were detected in recipient bone marrow, and some appeared earlier in ileal mucosa or blood, consistent with an intestinal mucosal origin. Early after transplant, peak levels of circulating GvH clones were associated with declines in HvG clones.

To isolate intraepithelial and lamina propria lymphocytes from graft specimens, dithiothreitol, EDTA incubations and collagenase D digestion were used. Bulk TCR-beta sequencing was performed on serial intestinal graft biopsy specimens collected as late as 600 days after transplant. The germline ends are 11 bases apart after V is trimmed by 1 base and J by 4 bases. Its CDR3 holds 14 amino acids, cysteine through phenylalanine. Only the CDR3 portion is preserved as DNA: 42 bases, with reading frame beginning at the first base. The germline V gene provides CDR1 MGHRA and CDR2 YSYEKL. Sequenced here: ileum tissue, sampled about 140 days after intestinal transplantation. Rearrangement joined TRBV4-1 to TRBJ2-7; confidence is insufficient to name the D gene. This receptor was taken from a human patient who received an intestinal transplant, so some T cells may come from the graft donor. The nucleotide sequence reads as follows: TGCGCCAGCAGCCAAGGTCTAGTGGAATACGAGCAGTACTTC. It translates as CASSQGLVEYEQYF.